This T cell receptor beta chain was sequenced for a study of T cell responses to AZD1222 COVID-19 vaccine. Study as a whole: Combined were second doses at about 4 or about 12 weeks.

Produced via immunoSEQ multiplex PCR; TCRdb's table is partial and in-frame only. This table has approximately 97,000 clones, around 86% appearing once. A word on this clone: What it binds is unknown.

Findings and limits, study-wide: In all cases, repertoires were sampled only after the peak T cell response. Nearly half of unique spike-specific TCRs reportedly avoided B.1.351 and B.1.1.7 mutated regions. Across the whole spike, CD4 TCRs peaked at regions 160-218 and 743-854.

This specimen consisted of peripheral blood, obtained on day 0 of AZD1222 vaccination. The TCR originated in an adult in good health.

The CDR3 here is CASSIGGLRGTEAFF. The CDR3 nucleotides read TGTGCCAGTAGTATCGGGGGCCTCAGGGGCACTGAAGCTTTCTTT. The chain recombines TRBV19 with TRBJ1-1; perhaps TRBD1 as D (6 bases). The CDR3 consists of 15 residues. Germline loops: CDR1 LNHDA, CDR2 SQIVND (reference sequence). Trimming stripped 3 bases from V and 4 bases from J, with 15 bases between.